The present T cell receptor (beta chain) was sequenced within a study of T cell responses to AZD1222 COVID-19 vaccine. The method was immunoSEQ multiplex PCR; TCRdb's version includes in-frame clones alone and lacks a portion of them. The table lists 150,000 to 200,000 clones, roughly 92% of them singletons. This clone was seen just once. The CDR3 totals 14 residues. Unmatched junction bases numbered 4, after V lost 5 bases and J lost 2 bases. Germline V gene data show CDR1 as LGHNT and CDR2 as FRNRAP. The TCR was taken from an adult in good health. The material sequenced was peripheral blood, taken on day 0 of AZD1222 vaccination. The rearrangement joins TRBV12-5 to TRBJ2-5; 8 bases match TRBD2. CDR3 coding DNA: TGTGCTAGTGGTGCCGGGAGGGCGCAAGAGACCCAGTACTTC. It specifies CASGAGRAQETQYF. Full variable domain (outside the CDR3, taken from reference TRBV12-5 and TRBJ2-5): DARVTQTPRHKVTEMGQEVTMRCQPILGHNTVFWYRQTMMQGLELLAYFRNRAPLDDSGMPKDRFSAEMPDATLATLKIQPSEPRDSAVYFCASGAGRAQETQYFGPGTRLLVL.